This entry features one TCR beta chain sequence. The V segment lost 3 bases and the J segment 3 bases; nucleotides outside the gene matches: 8. Germline V gene data show CDR1 as MGHRA and CDR2 as YSYEKL. The CDR3 is made up of 16 amino acids. The sample originates from a study of shared clonotypes between healthy human individuals. Positively selected for CCR7, the CD45RO-negative cells used as naive CD8 cells excluded terminally differentiated effector memory CD45RA+ cells. This table comes from immunoSEQ multiplex PCR, and its TCRdb copy is limited to in-frame clones, with some not included. The table lists around 1.9 million clones, about 92% of them singletons.

The chain recombines TRBV4-1 with TRBJ2-7, with 10 bases fitting TRBD1. The clonotype originates from a man younger than 30 in good health. Some clones in this sample may be carry-over from other donors' samples. Input material: naive CD8+ T cells from PBMCs. DNA for the CDR3: TGCGCCAGCAGCCAGGAAACGGGACAGGGGCACTACGAGCAGTACTTC. It translates to CASSQETGQGHYEQYF.